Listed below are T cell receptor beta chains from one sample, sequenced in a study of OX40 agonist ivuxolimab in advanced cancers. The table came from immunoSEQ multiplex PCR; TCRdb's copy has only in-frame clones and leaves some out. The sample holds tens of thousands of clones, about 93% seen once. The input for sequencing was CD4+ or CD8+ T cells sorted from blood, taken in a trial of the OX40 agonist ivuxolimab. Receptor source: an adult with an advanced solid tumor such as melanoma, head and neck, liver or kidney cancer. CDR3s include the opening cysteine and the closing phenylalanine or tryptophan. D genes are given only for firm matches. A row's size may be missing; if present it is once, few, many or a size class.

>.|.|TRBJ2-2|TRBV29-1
TGCAGCGTTGGCAGAACTCGGGCGAACACCGGGGAGCTGTTTTTT
CSVGRTRANTGELFF
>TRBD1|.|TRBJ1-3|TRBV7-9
TGTGCCAGCAGCCGTCGGGGGGACAGGGGGTCCCCAATTGGAAACACCATATATTTT
CASSRRGDRGSPIGNTIYF
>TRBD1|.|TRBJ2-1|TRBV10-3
TGTGCCATCAGTGGTGCGGACAGGGGGGCCAATGAGCAGTTCTTC
CAISGADRGANEQFF
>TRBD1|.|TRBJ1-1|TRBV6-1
TGTGCCAGCAGCACAGGGGACCTGAACACTGAAGCTTTCTTT
CASSTGDLNTEAFF
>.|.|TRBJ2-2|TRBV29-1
TGCAGCGTTGCCGCAGGGAGAAACACCGGGGAGCTGTTTTTT
CSVAAGRNTGELFF
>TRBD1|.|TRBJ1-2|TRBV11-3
TGTGCCAGCAGCTTGGGCAGGGGGGGCGGCTACACCTTC
CASSLGRGGGYTF
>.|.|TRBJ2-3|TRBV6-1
TGTGCCAGCAGGGACCTTGGGACAGATACGCAGTATTTT
CASRDLGTDTQYF
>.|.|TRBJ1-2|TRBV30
TGTGCCTGGAGCAGTAACAGGGCCTCCTACACCTTC
CAWSSNRASYTF
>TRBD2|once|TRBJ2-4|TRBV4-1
TGCGCCAGCAGCCAAGACGTAGCTAGCGGGAGTCTGCGTAAAAACATTCAGTACTTC
CASSQDVASGSLRKNIQYF
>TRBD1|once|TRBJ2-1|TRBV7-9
TGTGCCAGCAGCCCTGGGACAGGGACACTTGGTGAGCAGTTCTTC
CASSPGTGTLGEQFF
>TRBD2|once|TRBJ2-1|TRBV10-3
TGTGCCATCAGTGAGTCTTTCGGGAGCGGGAGGGCCGTAACGGATGAGCAGTTCTTC
CAISESFGSGRAVTDEQFF
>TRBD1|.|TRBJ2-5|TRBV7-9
TGTGCCAGCAGCTTAAATCAGGGGGTCAGAGAGACCCAGTACTTC
CASSLNQGVRETQYF
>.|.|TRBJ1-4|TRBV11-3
TGTGCCAGCAGCTTAACCCGGGGGTTACAGATTGCAACTAATGAAAAACTGTTTTTT
CASSLTRGLQIATNEKLFF
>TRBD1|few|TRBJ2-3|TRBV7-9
TGTGCCAGCAGCTTTACCCAGGGGGCAGGAGATACGCAGTATTTT
CASSFTQGAGDTQYF
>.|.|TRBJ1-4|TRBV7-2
TGTGCCAGCCAAGGGAGTTCGGGTGAAAAACTGTTTTTT
CASQGSSGEKLFF
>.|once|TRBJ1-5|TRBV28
TGTGCCAGCAGTTTACCAGGAAACAGACAGCCCCAGCATTTT
CASSLPGNRQPQHF
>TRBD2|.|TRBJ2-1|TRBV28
TGTGCCAGCAGTATTCCCGGGGAGGGGTACAATGAGCAGTTCTTC
CASSIPGEGYNEQFF
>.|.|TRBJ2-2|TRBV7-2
TGTGCCAGCAGGTGGGAGCGAACCGGGGAGCTGTTTTTT
CASRWERTGELFF
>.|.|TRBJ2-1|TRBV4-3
TGCGCCAGCAGCCGCGGCGGTGGGGTTCATGAGCAGTTCTTC
CASSRGGGVHEQFF
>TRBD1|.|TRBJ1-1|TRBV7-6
TGTGCCAGCAGCGGGACAGGGTCGGGCACTGAAGCTTTCTTT
CASSGTGSGTEAFF
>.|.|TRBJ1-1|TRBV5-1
TGCGCCAGCAAGACCCAGGGTGGTGGCACTGAAGCTTTCTTT
CASKTQGGGTEAFF
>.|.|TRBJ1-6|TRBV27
TGTGCCAGCAGTTTAATCGGAAGCTCCTATAATTCACCCCTCCACTTT
CASSLIGSSYNSPLHF
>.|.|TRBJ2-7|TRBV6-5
TGTGCCAGCAGTTCCCGGGATTACGAGCAGTACTTC
CASSSRDYEQYF
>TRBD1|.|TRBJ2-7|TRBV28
TGTGCCAGTAGGGGACAGGGCTACGAGCAGTACTTC
CASRGQGYEQYF
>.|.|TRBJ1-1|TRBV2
TGTGCCAGCAGTGACAGAGACCTCGGGGCTTTCTTT
CASSDRDLGAFF
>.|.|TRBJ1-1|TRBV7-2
TGTGCCAGCAGCGGACGGTTGAACACTGAAGCTTTCTTT
CASSGRLNTEAFF
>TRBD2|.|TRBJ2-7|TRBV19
TGTGCCAGTAGCAGACTTACAGCGGGAGCCCTGGGGGAGCAGTACTTC
CASSRLTAGALGEQYF
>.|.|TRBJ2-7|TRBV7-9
TGTGCCAGCAGCCTCTCCCCTCCCTACGAGCAGTACTTC
CASSLSPPYEQYF
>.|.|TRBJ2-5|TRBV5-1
TGCGCCAGCAGAGGAAGCGAACAAGAGACCCAGTACTTC
CASRGSEQETQYF
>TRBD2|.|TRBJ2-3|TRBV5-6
TGTGCCAGCAGCCTATTTGGACTAGCGGAAACTAGCACAGATACGCAGTATTTT
CASSLFGLAETSTDTQYF
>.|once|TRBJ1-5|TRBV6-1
TGTGCCAGCCGACAGCCGCCCGCAGCCCAGCATTTT
CASRQPPAAQHF
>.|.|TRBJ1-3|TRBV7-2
TGTGCCAGCAGCTTAGGCGGGTCTGGAAACACCATATATTTT
CASSLGGSGNTIYF
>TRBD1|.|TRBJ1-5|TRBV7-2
TGTGCCAGCAGCTTAACCGGGACAGCTAGCAATCAGCCCCAGCATTTT
CASSLTGTASNQPQHF